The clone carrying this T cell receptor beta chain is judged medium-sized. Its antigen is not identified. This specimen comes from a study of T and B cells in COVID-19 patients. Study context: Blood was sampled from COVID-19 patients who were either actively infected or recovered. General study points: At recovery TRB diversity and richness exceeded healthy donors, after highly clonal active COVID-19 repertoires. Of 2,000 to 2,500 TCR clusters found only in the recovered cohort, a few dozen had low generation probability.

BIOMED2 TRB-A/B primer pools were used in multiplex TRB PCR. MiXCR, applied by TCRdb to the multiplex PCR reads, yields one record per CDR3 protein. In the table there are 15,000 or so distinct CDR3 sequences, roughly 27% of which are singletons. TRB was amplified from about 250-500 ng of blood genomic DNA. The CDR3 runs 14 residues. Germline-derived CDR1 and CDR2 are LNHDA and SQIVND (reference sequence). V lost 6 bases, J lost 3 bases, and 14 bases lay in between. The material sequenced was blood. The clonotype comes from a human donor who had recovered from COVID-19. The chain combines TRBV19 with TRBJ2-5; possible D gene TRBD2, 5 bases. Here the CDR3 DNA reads TGTGCCAGTAGCATCCCCTCAGCGGAAGAGACCCAGTACTTC. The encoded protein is CASSIPSAEETQYF.